A selection of T cell receptor beta chains follows, all from one sample in a study of Graves' ophthalmopathy and Graves' hyperthyroidism. MiXCR, applied by TCRdb to the multiplex PCR reads, yields one record per CDR3 protein. Of about 620,000 distinct CDR3 sequences in the sample, approximately 21% were seen once. Specimen: peripheral blood. These receptors were obtained from a woman between 18 and 29 years old with stable Graves' hyperthyroidism. Some clones in this sample may be carry-over from other donors' samples. CDR3s include the opening cysteine and the closing phenylalanine or tryptophan. Each record gives: V gene, D gene, J gene, clone size, CDR3 DNA, CDR3 protein. The D gene is left open where the match is weak. Rows give clone size only sometimes, using once, few, many, or a class for an expanded clone.

TRBV5-1	NA	TRBJ2-4	many	TGCGCCAGCAGCCTCCCCAGTTTAGGGCCAGAACCGCTAGCCAAAAACATTCAGTACTTC	CASSLPSLGPEPLAKNIQYF
TRBV20-1	TRBD2	TRBJ2-7	many	TGCAGTGCCCCCGGACTAGGAGCAGACGAGCAGTACTTC	CSAPGLGADEQYF
TRBV2	TRBD2	TRBJ2-7	many	TGTGCCAGCAGTGGGGCGGGACTAGCGGGAGTATTCTCCTACGAGCAGTACTTC	CASSGAGLAGVFSYEQYF
TRBV20-1	TRBD2	TRBJ2-7	NA	TGCAGTGCTAGAGATTCCCAGCGGGGGTCCTACGAGCAGTACTTC	CSARDSQRGSYEQYF
TRBV30	NA	TRBJ1-1	few	TGTGCCTGGAGTGTACGTAAGGGGCCAAACCGCGGCCCTGAAGCTTTCTTT	CAWSVRKGPNRGPEAFF
TRBV5-1	TRBD1	TRBJ1-3	many	TGCGCCAGCAGCAACGACAGGGGGACTGGAAACACCATATATTTT	CASSNDRGTGNTIYF
TRBV12-3/TRBV12-4	NA	TRBJ1-1	many	TGTGCCAGCAGGAACCTACAGGGCCCGAACACTGAAGCTTTCTTT	CASRNLQGPNTEAFF
TRBV20-1	NA	TRBJ1-6	many	TGCGGCTCCCCGGGGCAGGGGTCCGATTCACCCCTCCACTTT	CGSPGQGSDSPLHF
TRBV27	NA	TRBJ1-5	many	TGTGCCAGCAGTCCTCGACACAATCAGCCCCAGCATTTT	CASSPRHNQPQHF
TRBV28	TRBD2	TRBJ2-7	many	TGTGCCAGCAGTTTGGTAGCGGGAGGGGACTACGAGCAGTACTTC	CASSLVAGGDYEQYF
TRBV5-1	NA	TRBJ1-5	NA	TGCGCCAGCAGCCCGGGAGATTATAGCAATCAGCCCCAGCATTTT	CASSPGDYSNQPQHF
TRBV6-5	NA	TRBJ1-1	many	TGTGCCAGCAGTAACACAGGGAGGGACACTGAAGCTTTCTTT	CASSNTGRDTEAFF
TRBV20-1	TRBD2	TRBJ2-2	NA	TGCAGTGCTAGAGTAGCGGGTTACACCGGGGAGCTGTTTTTT	CSARVAGYTGELFF
TRBV7-3	NA	TRBJ1-3	few	TGTGCCAGCAGCTTATTTCGAAGTTTGCTCTCTGGAAACACCATATATTTT	CASSLFRSLLSGNTIYF
TRBV6-5	NA	TRBJ1-1	NA	TGTGCCAGCAGTTACTCCTCTCGGAGCTGGACTGAAGCTTTCTTT	CASSYSSRSWTEAFF
TRBV3-1	NA	TRBJ1-1	many	TGTGCCAGCAGCCAAGCGGGGCTCCATGGCACTGAAGCTTTCTTT	CASSQAGLHGTEAFF
TRBV6-2/TRBV6-3	NA	TRBJ2-7	few	TGTGCCAGCAGTTACTCAGGGTCGCAGTACTTC	CASSYSGSQYF
TRBV7-8	NA	TRBJ1-2	NA	TGTGCCAGCAGCTCAAGGGGGGGAGCCTATGGCTACACCTTC	CASSSRGGAYGYTF
TRBV3-1	NA	TRBJ1-6	NA	TGTGCCAGCAGCCAAAGCATGAATTATAATTCACCCCTCCACTTT	CASSQSMNYNSPLHF
TRBV24-1	NA	TRBJ2-7	NA	TGTGCCACCAGTGCCCCAGGTTTTCCCTACGAGCAGTACTTC	CATSAPGFPYEQYF
TRBV6-5	NA	TRBJ1-2	few	TGTGCCAGCAGTTACGTGGGCAGGGCGGAAGGCTACACCTTC	CASSYVGRAEGYTF
TRBV28	NA	TRBJ1-2	many	TGTGCCACCAGTTTTCTGGGGAACTATGGCTACACCTTC	CATSFLGNYGYTF
TRBV15	NA	TRBJ2-1	many	TGTGCCACCAGCAGAGGGTCCAGGTTGGATGAGCAGTTCTTC	CATSRGSRLDEQFF
TRBV12-3/TRBV12-4	NA	TRBJ1-2	NA	TGTGCCAGCAGTTCGGGTTGGGATGGCTACACCTTC	CASSSGWDGYTF
TRBV29-1	NA	TRBJ1-1	many	TGCAGCGTGGGGAGGTCGGACACTGAAGCTTTCTTT	CSVGRSDTEAFF
TRBV6-2/TRBV6-3	TRBD1	TRBJ2-7	NA	TGTGCCAGCTCGAACAGGGGGGACCCCTACGAGCAGTACTTC	CASSNRGDPYEQYF
TRBV6-5	TRBD1	TRBJ2-5	many	TGTGCCAGCAGTAGACCGGGACAGAGCCCCGGGACCCAGTACTTC	CASSRPGQSPGTQYF
TRBV4-1	TRBD1	TRBJ2-7	many	TGCGCCAGCAGCCAGCTTCTCACCCGGGACAGGGGTGCGAGCGAGCAGTACTTC	CASSQLLTRDRGASEQYF
TRBV15	NA	TRBJ2-2	NA	TGTGCCACCAGCCCTGGAATGGGCCTCGGGGAGCTGTTTTTT	CATSPGMGLGELFF
TRBV7-9	NA	TRBJ2-7	few	TGTGCCAGCAGTCGAGACCGGGGGGCGGGTGAGCAGTACTTC	CASSRDRGAGEQYF
TRBV18	NA	TRBJ1-1	once	TGTGCCAGCTCACCGGCCCCGACAGGAGAGAGCGTAGCTTTCTTT	CASSPAPTGESVAFF
TRBV3-1	NA	TRBJ2-7	many	TGTGCCAGCAGCCAATCACAGAATCCCTACGAGCAGTACTTC	CASSQSQNPYEQYF
TRBV2	TRBD1	TRBJ1-2	many	TGTGCCAGCAGTGTAAGGACAGGGGGCAGAGTGTCTGGCTACACCTTC	CASSVRTGGRVSGYTF
TRBV3-1	TRBD2	TRBJ2-7	NA	TGTGCCAGCAGCCGGGGGGGTTATTCCTACGAGCAGTACTTC	CASSRGGYSYEQYF
TRBV20-1	NA	TRBJ2-7	many	TGCAGTGCTTCCGGGGCCCAGGACCGCCGGGGCTCCTACGAGCAGTACTTC	CSASGAQDRRGSYEQYF
TRBV25-1	NA	TRBJ1-5	many	TGTGCCAGCAGTGAATATCCCGGGTCCAAAACAGGCTATAGCAATCAGCCCCAGCATTTT	CASSEYPGSKTGYSNQPQHF
TRBV30	NA	TRBJ1-5	NA	TGTGCCTGGAGTGGAGGAAACAATCAGCCCCAGCATTTT	CAWSGGNNQPQHF
TRBV2	TRBD1	TRBJ2-7	many	TGTGCCAGCACCAGGGGGACGGTCTACGAGCAGTACTTC	CASTRGTVYEQYF
TRBV19	NA	TRBJ2-5	many	TGTGCCAGTAGTCCCGCTAGCTTTCAAGAGACCCAGTACTTC	CASSPASFQETQYF
TRBV10-3	NA	TRBJ2-7	medium-sized	TGTGCCATCAGTGAGTCGGGCCCTTTGAGGGAGCAGTACTTC	CAISESGPLREQYF
TRBV10-3	NA	TRBJ1-5	many	TGTGCCATCAGTGATAGCAATCAGCCCCAGCATTTT	CAISDSNQPQHF
TRBV5-1	TRBD1	TRBJ1-2	many	TGCGCCAGCAGCCCCGGGGACAGGGGTTATGGCTACACCTTC	CASSPGDRGYGYTF
TRBV6-2/TRBV6-3	TRBD1	TRBJ1-5	many	TGTGCCAGCAGCAACAGGGGTGGCAATCAGCCCCAGCATTTT	CASSNRGGNQPQHF
TRBV12-3/TRBV12-4	NA	TRBJ2-7	NA	TGTGCCAGCAGTTTTAGCCAGGGATCCTACGAGCAGTACTTC	CASSFSQGSYEQYF
TRBV29-1	NA	TRBJ1-5	many	TGCAGCGTCCAGGACGGTAGCAATCAGCCCCAGCATTTT	CSVQDGSNQPQHF
TRBV2	TRBD1	TRBJ2-7	many	TGTGCCAGCAGAGATTACTTGACAGGGTCAAGCTACGAGCAGTACTTC	CASRDYLTGSSYEQYF
TRBV20-1	NA	TRBJ2-7	few	TGCAGTGCTAGGACGCCGGCCGCTTCCTACGAGCAGTACTTC	CSARTPAASYEQYF
TRBV11-3	NA	TRBJ1-1	many	TGTGCCAGCAGCTTAGGGCCGGGTGGAGCTTTCTTT	CASSLGPGGAFF